This T cell receptor beta chain was sequenced for a study of neoadjuvant anti-PD-1 for oral cavity cancer. General study points: Each response group had just three patients in TCR analyses.

Patients had newly diagnosed, untreated stage II-IVA oral cavity squamous cell carcinoma. V was pared by 2 bases and J by 3 bases, with 8 bases between. The germline V gene encodes CDR1 SGDLS and CDR2 YYNGEE. The CDR3 loop spans 13 amino acids. Note on this clone: As yet, its antigen is unknown.

Here immunoSEQ multiplex PCR was the method, and the copy in TCRdb shows in-frame clones only, minus some. This sample carries about 16,000 clones, about three quarters of them seen once, and the ten largest clones take over 2%. The specimen was PBMCs, collected before nivolumab (anti-PD-1) treatment. This chain links TRBV9 with TRBJ1-2; weak D call: TRBD1 (5 bases). The clonotype comes from a person aged 40-85 years with oral cavity squamous cell carcinoma. Here the CDR3 reads CASSVGGDYGYTF. CDR3 bases: TGTGCCAGCAGCGTGGGAGGGGACTATGGCTACACCTTC.